This TCR beta chain was identified during a study of T cell clones after liver transplantation. Whole-study results and caveats: In most of the 8 subjects, circulating graft-donor-reactive CD4 TCRbeta sequences fell significantly after transplant.

The CDR3 loop spans 13 amino acids. V was pared by 5 bases and J by 6 bases, with 11 bases between. CDR1 is KGHSH, CDR2 LQKENI, per germline. Repertoires were generated with immunoSEQ multiplex PCR, while TCRdb's copy carries only in-frame clones and drops some. The table shows roughly 80,000 clones, with nearly 85% occurring only once. Comment on this clone: What it recognizes is unknown.

V is TRBV18 and J is TRBJ2-1; no reliable D call. The receptor's source is a human patient who received a liver transplant. Some T cells may trace back to the graft donor. The sequences come from CD4+ T cells from blood, collected approximately 3.5 years after liver transplant. CDR3 in amino acids: CASSASSANEQFF. The CDR3, as DNA: TGTGCCAGCTCAGCTTCGTCCGCCAATGAGCAGTTCTTC.